This T cell receptor beta chain comes out of a study of monozygotic twins with inflammatory bowel disease. Regarding the study as a whole: The data offered no way to tell different T cell subtypes apart. Repertoire similarity did not differ between concordant and discordant twins, possibly owing to limited power. The authors found no support for a single strong IBD-associated signal or clonotype.

Comment on this clonotype: What it recognizes is unknown.

Germline CDR1 and CDR2: GTSNPN and SVGIG (reference sequence). This CDR3 spans 14 amino acids. From the 5' RACE reads, TCRdb lists one entry per CDR3 protein and no DNA. This sample's table reports approximately 400,000 distinct CDR3 sequences. This TCR was recovered from a human donor with ulcerative colitis or Crohn's disease, or a healthy co-twin of an affected twin (not recorded which). Material: blood. The chain has TRBV30 and TRBJ1-6; TCRdb indicates TRBD1, and absent DNA this call remains unverified. Here the CDR3 reads CAWRRGTASSPLHF.